A selection of T cell receptor beta chains follows, all from one sample in a study of CD8+CD57+ T cells in acquired aplastic anemia. TCRdb fed the reads into MiXCR, producing one record per CDR3 protein. Of around 290,000 distinct CDR3 sequences in the sample, about 50% were seen once. Sample: sorted CD4+, CD8+, or CD8+CD57+ T cells (not recorded which) from PBMCs. Every receptor here comes from a human donor with aplastic anemia. Each CDR3 is given with its conserved first and last residue. Each record gives: J gene, CDR3 length, D gene, V gene, clone size, CDR3 DNA, CDR3 protein. D genes are given only for firm matches. The size entry is marked missing in some rows and otherwise reads once, few, many or a size class.

j_gene: TRBJ2-7
len: 16
d_gene: TRBD2
v_gene: TRBV20-1
abundance: NA
CDR3nt: TGCAGTGCCCCGACCACTAGCGGGAGTCGTTCCTACGAGCAGTACTTC
CDR3aa: CSAPTTSGSRSYEQYF

j_gene: TRBJ1-2
len: 15
d_gene: TRBD1
v_gene: TRBV24-1
abundance: NA
CDR3nt: TGTGCCACCAGTGATTCAGGGGGGAATTACTATGGCTACACCTTC
CDR3aa: CATSDSGGNYYGYTF

j_gene: TRBJ1-4
len: 14
d_gene: NA
v_gene: TRBV27
abundance: NA
CDR3nt: TGTGCCAGCACCCCACGGCTGGGAAATGAAAAACTGTTTTTT
CDR3aa: CASTPRLGNEKLFF

j_gene: TRBJ2-1
len: 18
d_gene: TRBD2
v_gene: TRBV14
abundance: few
CDR3nt: TGTGCCAGCAGCCAAGAATCATGGACTAGCGGCCTAAACAATGAGCAGTTCTTC
CDR3aa: CASSQESWTSGLNNEQFF

j_gene: TRBJ2-7
len: 13
d_gene: TRBD2
v_gene: TRBV20-1
abundance: NA
CDR3nt: TGCAGTGCTATGACGGGGAGCGGGATCGAGCAGTACTTC
CDR3aa: CSAMTGSGIEQYF

j_gene: TRBJ2-7
len: 15
d_gene: TRBD2
v_gene: TRBV7-8
abundance: NA
CDR3nt: TGTGCCAGCAGTTTACGACTAGCGGCGACCTACGAGCAGTACTTC
CDR3aa: CASSLRLAATYEQYF

j_gene: TRBJ2-7
len: 15
d_gene: NA
v_gene: TRBV7-3
abundance: NA
CDR3nt: TGCGCCAGCAGCCCAGCCCCAGGGACCCCCTACGAGCAGTACTTC
CDR3aa: CASSPAPGTPYEQYF

j_gene: TRBJ2-2
len: 15
d_gene: TRBD1
v_gene: TRBV5-1
abundance: NA
CDR3nt: TGCGCCAGCAGCTGGGACAGCATGAACACCGGGGAGCTGTTTTTT
CDR3aa: CASSWDSMNTGELFF

j_gene: TRBJ2-7
len: 13
d_gene: TRBD1
v_gene: TRBV7-6
abundance: NA
CDR3nt: TGTGCCAGCAGCAGCTACCGGGACAGGGAGCAGTACTTC
CDR3aa: CASSSYRDREQYF

j_gene: TRBJ2-1
len: 11
d_gene: NA
v_gene: TRBV19
abundance: NA
CDR3nt: TGTGCCAGTGGGCGGGGCAATGAGCAGTTCTTC
CDR3aa: CASGRGNEQFF

j_gene: TRBJ2-1
len: 15
d_gene: NA
v_gene: TRBV9
abundance: NA
CDR3nt: TGTGCCAGCAGCGTCGCGGGGGCCGCTTACAATGAGCAGTTCTTC
CDR3aa: CASSVAGAAYNEQFF

j_gene: TRBJ1-1
len: 13
d_gene: NA
v_gene: TRBV14
abundance: NA
CDR3nt: TGTGCCAGCAGCCATCAGGGGTTCACTGAAGCTTTCTTT
CDR3aa: CASSHQGFTEAFF

j_gene: TRBJ2-7
len: 15
d_gene: NA
v_gene: TRBV24-1
abundance: NA
CDR3nt: TGTGCCACCCCGTCCCCCGGGCAGGCCAACTACGAGCAGTACTTC
CDR3aa: CATPSPGQANYEQYF

j_gene: TRBJ2-5
len: 13
d_gene: TRBD1
v_gene: TRBV2
abundance: NA
CDR3nt: TGTGCCAGCAGGGGAACTCCGGGACAGGGGACCTACTTC
CDR3aa: CASRGTPGQGTYF

j_gene: TRBJ1-1
len: 13
d_gene: NA
v_gene: TRBV7-9
abundance: NA
CDR3nt: TGTGCCAGCAGCTTAATTGGCAGGGCTGAAGCTTTCTTT
CDR3aa: CASSLIGRAEAFF

j_gene: TRBJ1-5
len: 13
d_gene: NA
v_gene: TRBV29-1
abundance: NA
CDR3nt: TGCAGCGTTGAAGATGGGGGGGGCCAGCCCCAGCATTTT
CDR3aa: CSVEDGGGQPQHF

j_gene: TRBJ1-6
len: 16
d_gene: TRBD1
v_gene: TRBV19
abundance: NA
CDR3nt: TGTGCCAGTAGTGGGATGATTGGACAGGGGGCTCCACCCCTCCACTTT
CDR3aa: CASSGMIGQGAPPLHF

j_gene: TRBJ2-5
len: 15
d_gene: NA
v_gene: TRBV7-2
abundance: NA
CDR3nt: TGTGCCAGCAGCTTAGTCCCCGAGAGCCTAGAGACCCAGTACTTC
CDR3aa: CASSLVPESLETQYF

j_gene: TRBJ1-6
len: 17
d_gene: TRBD1
v_gene: TRBV10-1
abundance: NA
CDR3nt: TGCGCCAGCAGCCCGGGACAGGGGGGATCCTATAATTCACCCCTCCACTTT
CDR3aa: CASSPGQGGSYNSPLHF

j_gene: TRBJ1-5
len: 17
d_gene: TRBD1
v_gene: TRBV4-1
abundance: NA
CDR3nt: TGCGCCAGCAGCCAAGATTTGGACAGGGAGCGTGAGCAGCCCCAGCATTTT
CDR3aa: CASSQDLDREREQPQHF

j_gene: TRBJ1-1
len: 17
d_gene: NA
v_gene: TRBV14
abundance: NA
CDR3nt: TGTGCCAGCAGCCAAGTTCGGTCAGGGAGAATGAACACTGAAGCTTTCTTT
CDR3aa: CASSQVRSGRMNTEAFF

j_gene: TRBJ2-7
len: 14
d_gene: TRBD2
v_gene: TRBV5-4
abundance: NA
CDR3nt: TGTGCCAGCAGCTTGCTCGGGGGGGCCGGGGAGCAGTACTTC
CDR3aa: CASSLLGGAGEQYF

j_gene: TRBJ1-1
len: 12
d_gene: NA
v_gene: TRBV10-2
abundance: NA
CDR3nt: TGCGCCAGCAGTGACCCGAGCACTGAAGCTTTCTTT
CDR3aa: CASSDPSTEAFF

j_gene: TRBJ1-1
len: 17
d_gene: NA
v_gene: TRBV19
abundance: NA
CDR3nt: TGTGCCAGTAGTGACGGGGGGTGGACACGGGGGAACACTGAAGCTTTCTTT
CDR3aa: CASSDGGWTRGNTEAFF

j_gene: TRBJ2-7
len: 13
d_gene: TRBD1
v_gene: TRBV6-4
abundance: NA
CDR3nt: TGTGCCAGCAGCCTCGGACAGGCGACGGAGCAGTACTTC
CDR3aa: CASSLGQATEQYF

j_gene: TRBJ2-7
len: 15
d_gene: TRBD1
v_gene: TRBV7-6
abundance: few
CDR3nt: TGTGCCAGCAGCTTATCCCGAGACAGGGAGTACGAGCAGTACTTC
CDR3aa: CASSLSRDREYEQYF

j_gene: TRBJ1-2
len: 15
d_gene: NA
v_gene: TRBV7-2
abundance: once
CDR3nt: TGTGCCAGCAGCTCTGAGACAGAACCTAGGGGCGGCTACACCTTC
CDR3aa: CASSSETEPRGGYTF

j_gene: TRBJ1-6
len: 12
d_gene: NA
v_gene: TRBV25-1
abundance: NA
CDR3nt: TGCGCCAGCAGTGAATGCAATTCACCCCTCCACTTT
CDR3aa: CASSECNSPLHF

j_gene: TRBJ2-5
len: 12
d_gene: NA
v_gene: TRBV12-3/TRBV12-4
abundance: NA
CDR3nt: TGTGCCAGCAGTTGGGAAGGGGAGACCCAGTACTTC
CDR3aa: CASSWEGETQYF

j_gene: TRBJ2-3
len: 12
d_gene: NA
v_gene: TRBV7-9
abundance: NA
CDR3nt: TGTGCCAGCAGCCCAGGGGTTGATACGCAGTATTTT
CDR3aa: CASSPGVDTQYF

j_gene: TRBJ1-5
len: 15
d_gene: TRBD1
v_gene: TRBV12-3/TRBV12-4
abundance: many
CDR3nt: TGTGCCAGCGCCAGTTTGAGGGACAGGGGTCAGCCCCAGCATTTT
CDR3aa: CASASLRDRGQPQHF

j_gene: TRBJ2-5
len: 16
d_gene: NA
v_gene: TRBV25-1
abundance: NA
CDR3nt: TGTGCCAGCAGTGAATGGCTAGTGGGAGAGAGGGAGACCCAGTACTTC
CDR3aa: CASSEWLVGERETQYF

j_gene: TRBJ2-1
len: 13
d_gene: TRBD1
v_gene: TRBV25-1
abundance: once
CDR3nt: TGTGCCAGCAGTGGGGACAGCCTCAATGAGCAGTTCTTC
CDR3aa: CASSGDSLNEQFF

j_gene: TRBJ1-5
len: 14
d_gene: NA
v_gene: TRBV19
abundance: many
CDR3nt: TGTGCCAGTGGAGCTTCCTACGGAAATCAGCCCCAGCATTTT
CDR3aa: CASGASYGNQPQHF

j_gene: TRBJ2-7
len: 15
d_gene: NA
v_gene: TRBV7-8
abundance: NA
CDR3nt: TGTGCCAGCAGCCTCACTCAGGGTTCCGGAGGGGAGCAGTACTTC
CDR3aa: CASSLTQGSGGEQYF

j_gene: TRBJ1-6
len: 14
d_gene: NA
v_gene: TRBV7-3
abundance: NA
CDR3nt: TGTGCCAGCAGCCCCGATTTGGTAGGATCACCCCTCCACTTT
CDR3aa: CASSPDLVGSPLHF

j_gene: TRBJ2-2
len: 16
d_gene: NA
v_gene: TRBV4-1
abundance: many
CDR3nt: TGCGCCAGCAGCCAAGAGGAAACGGTAAACACCGGGGAGCTGTTTTTT
CDR3aa: CASSQEETVNTGELFF

j_gene: TRBJ2-5
len: 13
d_gene: TRBD2
v_gene: TRBV7-2
abundance: NA
CDR3nt: TGTGCCAGCAGCTTAATCGGCGGGAGCACCCAGTACTTC
CDR3aa: CASSLIGGSTQYF

j_gene: TRBJ2-7
len: 15
d_gene: NA
v_gene: TRBV11-2
abundance: NA
CDR3nt: TGTGCCAGCAGCAACCCAGGGGAAGGAACCTACGAGCAGTACTTC
CDR3aa: CASSNPGEGTYEQYF

j_gene: TRBJ1-1
len: 14
d_gene: TRBD1
v_gene: TRBV19
abundance: NA
CDR3nt: TGTGCCAGCCAAAGAGGGGGCGCGGGCACTGAAGCTTTCTTT
CDR3aa: CASQRGGAGTEAFF

j_gene: TRBJ2-1
len: 20
d_gene: TRBD2
v_gene: TRBV7-2
abundance: NA
CDR3nt: TGTGCCAGCAGCCAAGGGAATAATATATGGCGGGAGGGCCCGGGGAATGAGCAGTTCTTC
CDR3aa: CASSQGNNIWREGPGNEQFF

j_gene: TRBJ2-1
len: 16
d_gene: TRBD2
v_gene: TRBV10-3
abundance: NA
CDR3nt: TGTGCCATCAGTGAGTCTGCGGGAGACGGGAGGAATGAGCAGTTCTTC
CDR3aa: CAISESAGDGRNEQFF

j_gene: TRBJ2-5
len: 11
d_gene: NA
v_gene: TRBV19
abundance: NA
CDR3nt: TGTGCCAGTAGTATCGGACAAACCCAGTACTTC
CDR3aa: CASSIGQTQYF

j_gene: TRBJ2-7
len: 16
d_gene: TRBD1
v_gene: TRBV7-3
abundance: many
CDR3nt: TGTGCCAGCAACTACGGGACAGGGGACCCCCTCTACGAGCAGTACTTC
CDR3aa: CASNYGTGDPLYEQYF

j_gene: TRBJ1-3
len: 15
d_gene: NA
v_gene: TRBV19
abundance: many
CDR3nt: TGTGCCAGTAGTATAGGAGGGACCTCTGGAAACACCATATATTTT
CDR3aa: CASSIGGTSGNTIYF

j_gene: TRBJ2-1
len: 15
d_gene: NA
v_gene: TRBV7-9
abundance: NA
CDR3nt: TGTGCCAGCAGCTTAGCGCATAGACTCTACAATGAGCAGTTCTTC
CDR3aa: CASSLAHRLYNEQFF

j_gene: TRBJ2-1
len: 15
d_gene: NA
v_gene: TRBV29-1
abundance: NA
CDR3nt: TGCAGCGTTGAGGCAGGGGCGAGCTCCTACAATGAGCAGTTCTTC
CDR3aa: CSVEAGASSYNEQFF

j_gene: TRBJ2-7
len: 11
d_gene: NA
v_gene: TRBV7-3
abundance: NA
CDR3nt: TGTGCCAGCAGGGGGATCCACGAGCAGTACTTC
CDR3aa: CASRGIHEQYF

j_gene: TRBJ1-6
len: 14
d_gene: NA
v_gene: TRBV4-2
abundance: NA
CDR3nt: TGTGCCAGCAGGTTGACGTCGGCCGGATCACCCCTCCACTTT
CDR3aa: CASRLTSAGSPLHF

j_gene: TRBJ1-2
len: 12
d_gene: NA
v_gene: TRBV5-1
abundance: NA
CDR3nt: TGCGCCAGCAGCTTAGCTACCTATGGCTACACCTTC
CDR3aa: CASSLATYGYTF

j_gene: TRBJ1-2
len: 17
d_gene: TRBD1
v_gene: TRBV15
abundance: NA
CDR3nt: TGTGCCACCAAATTGGGGACAGAGGAGGAGGTTGCTGATGGCTACACCTTC
CDR3aa: CATKLGTEEEVADGYTF

j_gene: TRBJ2-5
len: 11
d_gene: TRBD1
v_gene: TRBV20-1
abundance: NA
CDR3nt: TGCAGTGCTAGCATGACAGGGGCCGGGTACTTC
CDR3aa: CSASMTGAGYF

j_gene: TRBJ1-2
len: 13
d_gene: NA
v_gene: TRBV20-1
abundance: few
CDR3nt: TGCAGTGCCAGGGACTCTAGTCTATATGGCTACACCTTC
CDR3aa: CSARDSSLYGYTF

j_gene: TRBJ2-5
len: 17
d_gene: NA
v_gene: TRBV7-6
abundance: NA
CDR3nt: TGTGCCAGCAGCTTAGAAATAGGCAGTCGAGAAATAGAGACCCAGTACTTC
CDR3aa: CASSLEIGSREIETQYF

j_gene: TRBJ1-5
len: 14
d_gene: NA
v_gene: TRBV2
abundance: once
CDR3nt: TGTGCCAGCAGCGGGAGCTATAGCAATCAGCCCCAGCATTTT
CDR3aa: CASSGSYSNQPQHF